This T cell receptor beta chain stems from a study of T cells in localized non-small cell lung cancer. Study observations and caveats: Heterogeneity remains possible, as sequencing covered one tumor region only. Adjacent lung tissue had a median approximately 57 of the top 100 clones found in the tumor.

Method: immunoSEQ multiplex PCR; TCRdb's copy keeps in-frame clones and lacks some. Of fewer than 3,000 clones listed, less than 25% are singletons. V dropped 7 bases and J dropped 0 bases, with 21 bases sitting between them. The CDR3 extends over 17 amino acids. Germline CDR1 and CDR2: MNHGY and SAAAGT. Note on this clone: Its antigen is undetermined.

This sequence was found in an older male donor with stage I squamous cell lung carcinoma. This specimen consisted of normal lung tissue next to the tumor, obtained before any cancer treatment. The chain combines TRBV6-8 with TRBJ1-1; D call uncertain. CDR3 bases: TGTGCCAGCACCATCGCACGTGGGTTTTCCGTGAACACTGAAGCTTTCTTT. Translating gives CASTIARGFSVNTEAFF.